Sequencing of this TCR beta chain was carried out in a study of cytomegalovirus exposure and HLA in healthy donors. Background on the study: Ancestry clustering placed around 81% of over 300 genotyped donors in the Caucasian-associated cluster.

Germline loops: CDR1 SGHTS, CDR2 YDEGEE. The CDR3 totals 15 residues. Trimming took off 0 bases at V and 6 bases at J, with 15 bases between the two ends. Whole-study findings and limits: Researchers left out some V segments, among them TRBV6-2 and TRBV6-3, as indistinguishable.

60 Vbeta and 13 Jbeta primers were used in PCR. TCRdb's copy holds only in-frame clones and misses some; the assay was immunoSEQ multiplex PCR. The repertoire holds 110,000 to 150,000 clones, with approximately 78% as singletons. Remarks on this clone: Its antigen is currently unknown.

The sequenced material came from PBMCs. V and J are TRBV5-8 and TRBJ1-1; no definite D call. The receptor was isolated from a female donor in good health and CMV-seronegative. The CDR3 reads CASSLAVVLYSEAFF. The CDR3 coding sequence is TGTGCCAGCAGCTTGGCGGTCGTCCTCTATTCTGAAGCTTTCTTT.